Listed below are T cell receptor beta chains from one sample, sequenced in a study of hypomethylating agent response in myelodysplastic syndrome. Sequencing was performed with immunoSEQ multiplex PCR; in TCRdb, only in-frame clones are kept and a portion is missing. This table holds around 3,100 clones, 82% found once. The starting material was bone marrow, obtained before or after starting hypomethylating agent treatment for myelodysplastic syndrome (not recorded which). The receptors shown here come from a human donor with myelodysplastic syndrome. Both conserved end residues are part of each CDR3. The D gene is left open where the match is weak. Clone size is not always given. Where it is, it says once, few, many or a class for expanded clones.

d_gene: -
abundance: -
v_gene: TRBV27
CDR3aa: CASSSQRSPPYEQYF

d_gene: TRBD2
abundance: -
v_gene: TRBV7-2
CDR3aa: CASSSLGRGFLSNEQFF

d_gene: -
abundance: -
v_gene: TRBV19
CDR3aa: CASDTPGSNQPQHF

d_gene: TRBD1
abundance: few
v_gene: TRBV6-6
CDR3aa: CASSTTRTGHPYEQYF

d_gene: TRBD1
abundance: -
v_gene: TRBV7-6
CDR3aa: CASSLAGQGVEQYF

d_gene: -
abundance: -
v_gene: TRBV5-1
CDR3aa: CASSLGLEGNEQFF

d_gene: -
abundance: -
v_gene: TRBV7-9
CDR3aa: CASSSKETQYF

d_gene: -
abundance: -
v_gene: TRBV30
CDR3aa: CAWSAIRTARNTEAFF

d_gene: TRBD1
abundance: -
v_gene: TRBV11-2
CDR3aa: CASSSAPTGANEKLFF

d_gene: -
abundance: -
v_gene: TRBV5-5
CDR3aa: CASTPEMHNYGYTF

d_gene: -
abundance: -
v_gene: TRBV14
CDR3aa: CASSQDIPMGTQYF

d_gene: TRBD1
abundance: -
v_gene: TRBV6-6
CDR3aa: CASRNRGSSTDTQYF

d_gene: -
abundance: -
v_gene: TRBV15
CDR3aa: CATSRERGFGGEAFF

d_gene: -
abundance: once
v_gene: TRBV5-1
CDR3aa: CASSLKLPDSPLHF

d_gene: -
abundance: -
v_gene: TRBV7-8
CDR3aa: CASSLVGTINQPQHF

d_gene: -
abundance: -
v_gene: TRBV6-5
CDR3aa: CASSYRGRPTGELFF

d_gene: TRBD1
abundance: -
v_gene: TRBV5-1
CDR3aa: CASSLDRGGYGYTF

d_gene: TRBD1
abundance: -
v_gene: TRBV18
CDR3aa: CASSPPNSRTGAYGYTF

d_gene: TRBD1
abundance: -
v_gene: TRBV5-1
CDR3aa: CASSRGGQTSLEAFF

d_gene: TRBD1
abundance: -
v_gene: TRBV30
CDR3aa: CAYQGGGQPQHF

d_gene: -
abundance: -
v_gene: TRBV30
CDR3aa: CAWSRGGQTGYTF

d_gene: -
abundance: -
v_gene: TRBV7-2
CDR3aa: CASSLEGYGNQPQHF

d_gene: -
abundance: -
v_gene: TRBV5-1
CDR3aa: CASRTTRESYNEQFF

d_gene: -
abundance: -
v_gene: TRBV6-5
CDR3aa: CASSRDQTNSPLHF

d_gene: -
abundance: -
v_gene: TRBV11-1
CDR3aa: CASSLEGGTRVITDTQYF

d_gene: -
abundance: -
v_gene: TRBV2
CDR3aa: CASGLSNTIYF

d_gene: -
abundance: -
v_gene: TRBV11-2
CDR3aa: CASSLEGAGADTQYF

d_gene: TRBD1
abundance: -
v_gene: TRBV10-3
CDR3aa: CAISDLGGGEGAGYGYTF

d_gene: TRBD1
abundance: once
v_gene: TRBV19
CDR3aa: CASSIAGTGSGANVLTF

d_gene: -
abundance: -
v_gene: TRBV6-1
CDR3aa: CASSETGKTYEQYF

d_gene: TRBD2
abundance: -
v_gene: TRBV7-8
CDR3aa: CASSFPGTSGYNEQFF

d_gene: -
abundance: -
v_gene: TRBV7-9
CDR3aa: CASSLFRRKGGELFF

d_gene: TRBD2
abundance: -
v_gene: TRBV9
CDR3aa: CASSPGTSGGAQETQYF

d_gene: -
abundance: -
v_gene: TRBV19
CDR3aa: CATQDSPGTIYF

d_gene: TRBD1
abundance: -
v_gene: TRBV7-2
CDR3aa: CASSPSQGEAEAFF

d_gene: -
abundance: -
v_gene: TRBV7-6
CDR3aa: CASSSQGNTEAFF

d_gene: -
abundance: -
v_gene: TRBV29-1
CDR3aa: CSVEKDEKLFF

d_gene: -
abundance: once
v_gene: TRBV28
CDR3aa: CASSPATGHTGELFF

d_gene: TRBD2
abundance: -
v_gene: TRBV5-1
CDR3aa: CASSLFAGGLGDTQYF

d_gene: -
abundance: -
v_gene: TRBV9
CDR3aa: CASSVEGGWYEQYF

d_gene: TRBD1
abundance: few
v_gene: TRBV27
CDR3aa: CASSQGARQPQHF

d_gene: -
abundance: -
v_gene: TRBV29-1
CDR3aa: CSGTFREQFF

d_gene: -
abundance: -
v_gene: TRBV9
CDR3aa: CASSVGVTNEKLFF

d_gene: -
abundance: -
v_gene: TRBV30
CDR3aa: CALHGTPTGELFF

d_gene: -
abundance: -
v_gene: TRBV7-2
CDR3aa: CASSVMGYDQPQHF

d_gene: -
abundance: once
v_gene: TRBV6-5
CDR3aa: CASSYQGNPYGYTF

d_gene: -
abundance: -
v_gene: TRBV30
CDR3aa: CAWSPPGRKEQFF

d_gene: TRBD1
abundance: -
v_gene: TRBV30
CDR3aa: CAWSVRTDRDGEKLFF

d_gene: -
abundance: -
v_gene: TRBV5-8
CDR3aa: CASSLFRGGSDTQYF

d_gene: -
abundance: once
v_gene: TRBV5-6
CDR3aa: CASSPPGDTEAFF

d_gene: TRBD2
abundance: -
v_gene: TRBV7-3
CDR3aa: CASSLNIAGERGGELFF

d_gene: -
abundance: -
v_gene: TRBV7-6
CDR3aa: CASSSTGAGETQYF

d_gene: -
abundance: -
v_gene: TRBV27
CDR3aa: CASSLRGERNYGYTF

d_gene: -
abundance: -
v_gene: TRBV7-2
CDR3aa: CASSLKDRGSTDTQYF

d_gene: -
abundance: -
v_gene: TRBV6-1
CDR3aa: CASSEVGQLNYGYTF

d_gene: -
abundance: few
v_gene: TRBV4-2
CDR3aa: CASSQDRGSYNEQFF

d_gene: TRBD1
abundance: -
v_gene: TRBV6-6
CDR3aa: CASSYWGQGSNEKLFF

d_gene: -
abundance: -
v_gene: TRBV9
CDR3aa: CASSVFVWDSPLHF

d_gene: -
abundance: -
v_gene: TRBV12-1
CDR3aa: CASSLWRGGNTIYF